Sequencing of this TCR beta chain was carried out in a study of radiation and T cells in renal cell carcinoma. Regarding time point: blood 2 weeks post-SBRT. The treatment: 15 Gy SBRT to primary tumor, nephrectomy 4 weeks later. Only in-frame clones appear in the TCRdb table, and some are missing; sequencing was by immunoSEQ multiplex PCR. The sample lists 100,000 to 150,000 clones, 70% to 90% occurring once. Trimming left V 5 bases short and J 7 bases short, with 12 bases between. CDR1 and CDR2 (germline): PRHDT, FYEKMQ (reference sequence). This CDR3 comprises 12 residues. A remark on this clone: The same CDR3 arises from other DNA sequences in this sample as well.

The clonotype originates from a woman between 65 and 79 years old with renal cell carcinoma. The input for sequencing was blood, taken from a patient whose treatment included radiotherapy and nephrectomy. V and J are TRBV13 and TRBJ2-7; D perhaps matches TRBD2 (6 bases). For the CDR3, the DNA is TGTGCCAGCAGCCCTCCCCGGGGGGAGCAGTACTTC. Protein product: CASSPPRGEQYF. Using reference TRBV13 and TRBJ2-7 for the parts outside the CDR3, the full variable domain is AAGVIQSPRHLIKEKRETATLKCYPIPRHDTVYWYQQGPGQDPQFLISFYEKMQSDKGSIPDRFSAQQFSDYHSELNMSSLELGDSALYFCASSPPRGEQYFGPGTRLTVT.